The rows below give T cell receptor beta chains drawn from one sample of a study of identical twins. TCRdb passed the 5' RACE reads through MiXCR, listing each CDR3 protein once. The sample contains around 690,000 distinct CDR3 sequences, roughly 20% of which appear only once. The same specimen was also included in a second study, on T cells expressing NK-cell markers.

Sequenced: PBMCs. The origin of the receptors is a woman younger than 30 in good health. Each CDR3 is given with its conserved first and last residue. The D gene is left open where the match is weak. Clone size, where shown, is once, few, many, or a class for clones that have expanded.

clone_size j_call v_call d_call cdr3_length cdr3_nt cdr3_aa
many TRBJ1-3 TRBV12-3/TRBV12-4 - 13 TGTGCCAGCAGTTTCAACTCTGGAAACACCATATATTTT CASSFNSGNTIYF
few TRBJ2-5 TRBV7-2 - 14 TGTGCCAGCACCGGCCCGACGGGTGTGAAGACCCAGTACTTC CASTGPTGVKTQYF
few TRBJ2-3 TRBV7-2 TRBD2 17 TGTGCCAGCAGCTTAGCGGGGGGAGGGCATAGCACAGATACGCAGTATTTT CASSLAGGGHSTDTQYF
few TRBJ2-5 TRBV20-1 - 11 TGCAGTGCTAGAGACGACCCAACCCAGTACTTC CSARDDPTQYF
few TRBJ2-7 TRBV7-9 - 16 TGTGCCAGCAGCTTAGAGGTAGGGGGACAAGGCGGCGAGCAGTACTTC CASSLEVGGQGGEQYF
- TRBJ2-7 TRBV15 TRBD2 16 TGTGCCACCCGACTCGGTGGGTTAGCGGGAGTTTACGAGCAGTACTTC CATRLGGLAGVYEQYF
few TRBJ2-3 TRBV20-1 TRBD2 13 TGCAGTGCCTGGACTAGCGGGGCAGATACGCAGTATTTT CSAWTSGADTQYF
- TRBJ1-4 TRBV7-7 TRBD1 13 TGTGCCAGCAGCTCACAGGGGAGTGAAAAACTGTTTTTT CASSSQGSEKLFF
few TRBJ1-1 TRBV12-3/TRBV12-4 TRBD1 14 TGTGCCAGCAGACTAACAGGGGATTCGTCTGAAGCTTTCTTT CASRLTGDSSEAFF
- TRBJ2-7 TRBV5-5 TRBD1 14 TGTGCCAGCAGCTTAGGAGACAGGGCCCGCGAGCAGTACTTC CASSLGDRAREQYF
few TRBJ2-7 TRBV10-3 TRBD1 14 TGTGCCATCAGTGCTCCGGACAGGGGCGACGAGCAGTACTTC CAISAPDRGDEQYF
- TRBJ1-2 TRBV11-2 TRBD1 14 TGTGCCAGCAGCTTGTGGGACAGGGGAAATGGCTACACCTTC CASSLWDRGNGYTF
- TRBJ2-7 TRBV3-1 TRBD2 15 TGTGCCAGCAGCCGTTCTAGCGGGGGCCCCTACGAGCAGTACTTC CASSRSSGGPYEQYF
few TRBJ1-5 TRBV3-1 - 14 TGTGCCAGCAGCCAAAGGGGTCAAAATCAGCCCCAGCATTTT CASSQRGQNQPQHF
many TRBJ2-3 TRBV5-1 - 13 TGCGCCAGCAGCTTGGCCGGTCCGGATACGCAGTATTTT CASSLAGPDTQYF
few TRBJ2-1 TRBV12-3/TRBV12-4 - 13 TGTGCCAGCAAGGAGGGCTCCTACAATGAGCAGTTCTTC CASKEGSYNEQFF
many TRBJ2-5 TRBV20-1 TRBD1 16 TGCAGTGCTAGAGATCCCATTACCAGGGGGCAAGAGACCCAGTACTTC CSARDPITRGQETQYF
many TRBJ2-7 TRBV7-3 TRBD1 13 TGTGCCAGCAGCGAGACAGGGTACTACGAGCAGTACTTC CASSETGYYEQYF
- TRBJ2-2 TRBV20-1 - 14 TGCAGTGCTAGAGCCACCTATGACACCGGGGAGCTGTTTTTT CSARATYDTGELFF
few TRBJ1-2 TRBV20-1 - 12 TGCAGTGCTAGTTGGTCCTCCTATGGCTACACCTTC CSASWSSYGYTF
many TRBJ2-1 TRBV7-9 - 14 TGTGCCAGCAGCTTAGGGGACGCCGACAATGAGCAGTTCTTC CASSLGDADNEQFF
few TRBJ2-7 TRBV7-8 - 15 TGTGCCAGCAGCTTAGGTCGAGGGGTTACCTACGAGCAGTACTTC CASSLGRGVTYEQYF
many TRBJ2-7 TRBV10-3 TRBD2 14 TGTGCCATCAGTGAGGCTAGCGGGAGCGGGGAGCAGTACTTC CAISEASGSGEQYF
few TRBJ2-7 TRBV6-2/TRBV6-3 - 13 TGTGCCAGCAGTTACGGGAGAATGTACGAGCAGTACTTC CASSYGRMYEQYF
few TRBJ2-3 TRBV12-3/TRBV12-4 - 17 TGTGCCAGCGAGGGGGCGGGAGGCCCCTCAGCACCAGATACGCAGTATTTT CASEGAGGPSAPDTQYF
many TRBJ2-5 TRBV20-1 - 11 TGCAGTGCTAGAGTAGGAGAGACCCAGTACTTC CSARVGETQYF
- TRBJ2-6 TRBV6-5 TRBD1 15 TGTGCCAGCAGTTCCTCCGGGACAGGGTTTTTGGTCCTGACTTTC CASSSSGTGFLVLTF
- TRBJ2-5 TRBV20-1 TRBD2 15 TGCAGTGCGACACTAGCGGGGGCCCTCCAAGAGACCCAGTACTTC CSATLAGALQETQYF
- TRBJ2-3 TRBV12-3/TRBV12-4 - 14 TGTGCCAGCAGTTGGACTAAGAGCACAGATACGCAGTATTTT CASSWTKSTDTQYF
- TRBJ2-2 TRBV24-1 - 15 TGTGCCACCAGTGATTCGAGACATCTTACCGGGGAGCTGTTTTTT CATSDSRHLTGELFF